One sample yielded the 21 T cell receptor beta chains listed below, sequenced in a study of T cell changes during pregnancy in multiple sclerosis (dated by TCRdb to between 2019 and 2020). Libraries were made using the immunoSEQ multiplex PCR assay. TCRdb provides this immuneACCESS table in a form limited to in-frame rearrangements. Some clones are lacking; in checked studies, under half of them reflect an unresolved V gene, and why the rest are absent is not known. The sample yields roughly 110,000 clones; 91% were counted once. The top ten constitute 1.6% of the sample. The sample in question was peripheral blood, obtained before pregnancy. The receptors derive from a female donor with multiple sclerosis, enrolled in a pregnancy study.

The rearrangement joins TRBV6-6 to TRBJ2-1; 8 bases fit TRBD2. Germline lookup yields CDR1 MNHNY and CDR2 SVGAGI (reference sequence). Trimming took 8 bases from V and 7 from J; bases not matched to a gene: 13. This CDR3 comprises 15 residues. CDR3 sequence reads: CASAPQSGSWNEQFF. DNA of the CDR3: TGTGCCAGCGCACCCCAAAGCGGGAGTTGGAATGAGCAGTTCTTC.

The genes are TRBV18 and TRBJ2-1, with 8 bases aligning to TRBD1. The CDR3 is made up of 18 amino acids. The J segment lost 7 bases and the V segment lost 3 bases, leaving 17 bases of the junction unmatched. In germline, CDR1 is KGHSH, CDR2 LQKENI. CDR3 amino acids: CASSPQGAGRPPGNEQFF. Written as DNA, the CDR3 is TGTGCCAGCTCACCCCAGGGGGCGGGCCGCCCCCCGGGGAATGAGCAGTTCTTC.

This sequence joins TRBV9 and TRBJ2-7; 7 bases fit TRBD1. This CDR3 comprises 13 residues. Trimming at V came to 3 bases and at J to 5 bases, leaving 5 bases not matched to a gene. The germline V gene encodes CDR1 SGDLS and CDR2 YYNGEE. This CDR3 is CASSETGTHEQYF. As DNA, the CDR3 is TGTGCCAGCAGCGAGACAGGGACGCACGAGCAGTACTTC.

The chain joins TRBV9 to TRBJ2-7; 7 bases map to TRBD1. The CDR3 runs 14 residues. V shed 0 bases, J shed 6 bases, and the junction held 6 bases outside the gene matches. Germline V gene lookup returns CDR1 SGDLS and CDR2 YYNGEE. For the CDR3, the DNA is TGTGCCAGCAGCGTAGAAATAGGGGGCTCCGAGCAGTACTTC. Protein: CASSVEIGGSEQYF. Filled out from reference TRBV9 and TRBJ2-7, the complete variable domain reads DSGVTQTPKHLITATGQRVTLRCSPRSGDLSVYWYQQSLDQGLQFLIQYYNGEERAKGNILERFSAQQFPDLHSELNLSSLELGDSALYFCASSVEIGGSEQYFGPGTRLTVT.

The rearrangement joins TRBV30 to TRBJ1-6, with TRBD1 matching over 9 bases. Losses at the gene ends were 2 bases for V and 2 bases for J; bases not matched to a gene: 1. Germline values: CDR1 GTSNPN, CDR2 SVGIG (reference sequence). There are 15 residues in the CDR3. CDR3 in DNA: TGTGCCTGGAGTCGACAGGGGGCCTATAATTCACCCCTCCACTTT. It translates to CAWSRQGAYNSPLHF.

This clone was seen only a few times. The V call is TRBV14, the J call TRBJ2-7; TRBD2 is a possible D gene (6 bases). Germline lookup yields CDR1 SGHDN and CDR2 FVKESK. The CDR3 sequence is 14 residues long. Between the trimmed V and J ends, which lost 1 base and 7 bases, there was a span of 14 bases. The CDR3, as DNA: TGTGCCAGCAGCCAAGTCTACGGGAGTGGTGAGCAGTACTTC. It yields the protein CASSQVYGSGEQYF.

CDR3 in DNA: TGTGCCAGCAGCCAAGGCTTCGGGGGGGTGGAGGGCTACACCTTC. This sequence encodes CASSQGFGGVEGYTF. This rearrangement joins TRBV4-2 to TRBJ1-2, with a weak D call TRBD1 (5 bases). There are 15 residues in the CDR3. Trimming removed 1 base at V and 8 bases at J, with 17 bases between. Germline CDR1 is LGHNA and CDR2 is YNFKEQ.

The chain employs TRBV4-2 and TRBJ1-1; D gene uncertain. Germline V gives CDR1 LGHNA, CDR2 YNFKEQ. This CDR3 is built from 14 residues. The V end lost 0 bases, the J end lost 5 bases, and 10 bases lay between the germline ends. The CDR3 nucleotides are TGTGCCAGCAGCCAAGATCGGGGAGGTACTGAAGCTTTCTTT. Translated, it gives CASSQDRGGTEAFF.

The V gene is TRBV19, the J gene TRBJ2-5; 10 bases align to TRBD2. The V gene end was trimmed by 5 bases and the J gene end by 3 bases; junction bases not matched to a gene: 3. This CDR3 region has 14 residues. Germline V gene data show CDR1 as LNHDA and CDR2 as SQIVND (reference sequence). CDR3 nucleotide sequence: TGTGCCAGTAGTCCAGCGGGAGGGAAAGAGACCCAGTACTTC. Protein sequence: CASSPAGGKETQYF.

V gene TRBV19 combines with J gene TRBJ2-2; 10 bases fit TRBD2. Per germline, CDR1 LNHDA and CDR2 SQIVND (reference sequence). The CDR3 totals 16 residues. The V gene end was trimmed by 2 bases and the J gene end by 7 bases; junction bases not matched to a gene: 7. CDR3 sequence: CASSIWASGSGGELFF. The DNA of the CDR3 is TGTGCCAGTAGTATATGGGCTAGCGGGAGTGGCGGGGAGCTGTTTTTT.

This chain uses TRBV28 with TRBJ2-4; 7 nucleotides match TRBD1. The trim removed 3 bases at V and 7 bases at J, leaving 0 bases unmatched. The CDR3 is 12 amino acids. Germline V gene data show CDR1 as MDHEN and CDR2 as SYDVKM. The CDR3 loop reads CASSLDRNIQYF. CDR3 nucleotides: TGTGCCAGCAGTTTGGACAGGAACATTCAGTACTTC.

This rearrangement joins TRBV5-4 to TRBJ2-7, with 11 positions matching TRBD2. The CDR3 has 15 amino acids. Germline CDR1 is SGHNT and CDR2 is YYREEE (reference sequence). Unmatched junction bases numbered 5, after V lost 5 bases and J lost 1 base. The CDR3 spells CASRRSGGASYEQYF. CDR3 DNA sequence: TGTGCCAGCAGACGTAGCGGGGGGGCTTCCTACGAGCAGTACTTC.

The V and J genes are TRBV7-2 and TRBJ2-5; TRBD1 might be the D (6 bases). From germline, CDR1 is SGHTA and CDR2 FQGNSA. The CDR3 sequence is 14 residues long. The V end lost 5 bases, the J end lost 1 base, and 11 bases lay between the germline ends. The CDR3 DNA sequence: TGTGCCAGCAGCCCATGGACAGCCCAAGAGACCCAGTACTTC. Translated: CASSPWTAQETQYF. Looking up the rest from reference TRBV7-2 and TRBJ2-5 gives the full variable domain: GAGVSQSPSNKVTEKGKDVELRCDPISGHTALYWYRQSLGQGLEFLIYFQGNSAPDKSGLPSDRFSAERTGGSVSTLTIQRTQQEDSAVYLCASSPWTAQETQYFGPGTRLLVL.

This clone was recorded only once. V gene TRBV4-3 combines with J gene TRBJ1-2; D gene ambiguous. Germline CDR1 reads LGHNA; CDR2 reads YSLEER. The CDR3 length is 15 residues. The germline V and J ends were trimmed by 0 bases and 5 bases, with 13 bases remaining between them. The chain's CDR3 is CASSQDLGEWYGYTF. The CDR3 coding sequence is TGCGCCAGCAGCCAAGATCTTGGGGAGTGGTATGGCTACACCTTC.

V is TRBV5-3 and J is TRBJ1-5; a weak D match, TRBD1 (6 bases). TRBV5-3 is labeled an ORF, and its function is uncertain. The CDR3 contains 16 residues. Trimming took 0 bases from V and 6 from J, leaving 16 bases between them. In nucleotides, the CDR3 is TGTGCCAGAAGCTTGGGTGCAGGGGCGCACATTCAGCCCCAGCATTTT. Translated: CARSLGAGAHIQPQHF.

The chain uses TRBV30 and TRBJ1-2; D possibly corresponds to TRBD1 (5 bases). The CDR3 has 12 residues. The germline V gene encodes CDR1 GTSNPN and CDR2 SVGIG (reference sequence). V was trimmed by 8 bases and J by 7 bases, leaving 17 bases between them. The CDR3: CARTIITGGYTF. CDR3 sequence (DNA): TGTGCCCGGACAATTATTACGGGTGGCTACACCTTC.

This chain uses TRBV7-9 with TRBJ1-5, with 7 bases that match TRBD1. The CDR3 totals 15 residues. CDR1 is SEHNR and CDR2 is FQNEAQ in the germline V gene (reference sequence). The junction had 7 bases not matched to a gene; V was cut back by 5 bases and J by 3 bases. In DNA form, the CDR3 reads TGTGCCAGCAGCCGTGGGACAGACCCCAATCAGCCCCAGCATTTT. Protein sequence: CASSRGTDPNQPQHF.

The chain joins TRBV7-8 to TRBJ1-5; tentative D call: TRBD1 (5 bases). Germline CDR1 and CDR2: SGHVS and FQNEAQ. Trimming cost V 6 bases and J 1 base, with 13 bases left between them. This CDR3 is built from 15 residues. CDR3 region: CASSRTGGSNQPQHF. CDR3 DNA: TGTGCCAGCAGTCGTACCGGGGGAAGCAATCAGCCCCAGCATTTT.

Remarks on this clone: A read error may account for a junction end that differs from germline. V is TRBV9 and J is TRBJ2-2, with 7 bases aligning to TRBD1. The germline V gene encodes CDR1 SGDLS and CDR2 YYNGEE. This CDR3 is built from 17 residues. The CDR3 coding sequence is TGTACCAGCAGCCGAACTGACAGGGTGAAGGACACCGGGGAGCTGTTTTTT. Amino acids: CTSSRTDRVKDTGELFF.

This chain joins TRBV7-2 and TRBJ2-3; no clear D. Germline V gene data show CDR1 as SGHTA and CDR2 as FQGNSA. The ends were cut back, 1 base at V and 4 bases at J, with 6 bases in the middle. The CDR3 is made up of 13 amino acids. The chain's CDR3 is CASSLDSSDTQYF. Here the CDR3 DNA reads TGTGCCAGCAGCTTAGACAGCTCAGATACGCAGTATTTT.

J is TRBJ2-5 and V is TRBV11-3; 8 bases fit TRBD1. The DNA end lines up better with TRBJ2-7; the J call may be wrong. In germline, CDR1 is SGHNT, CDR2 YENEEA. The CDR3 spans 13 residues. This chain's CDR3 is CASSETGAYEQYF. The CDR3 coding sequence is TGTGCCAGCAGCGAGACAGGGGCCTACGAGCAGTACTTC.